The sequence of this T cell receptor (beta chain) was determined in a study of control samples from healthy donors and cancer patients. CDR1 and CDR2 (germline): SGHRS, YFSETQ. The CDR3 runs 17 residues. The V and J ends lost 4 bases and 4 bases respectively, with 21 bases between them. TCRdb keeps only in-frame clones here, not all; method: immunoSEQ multiplex PCR. The sample holds around 53,000 clones, about 86% seen once. This clone has a handful of counts. The material sequenced was PBMCs. The V call is TRBV5-1, the J call TRBJ1-5, with D tentatively TRBD1 (6 bases). The receptor was derived from a woman aged 45-65 years with lung cancer. CDR3 sequence reads: CASSPGGGGGSNQPQHF. The CDR3 nucleotides read TGCGCCAGCAGCCCTGGTGGCGGGGGGGGCTCTAATCAGCCCCAGCATTTT.